The clone carrying this T cell receptor (beta chain) has ten or more counts. The target antigen is unknown. Researchers took RNA transcripts and amplified the TCR beta CDR3 regions from them. HTBI primers drove first-round RT-PCR of the TCR CDR3. Each CDR3 protein gets one entry after TCRdb re-called the multiplex PCR reads with MiXCR. The sample has fewer than 700,000 distinct CDR3 sequences, roughly 16% seen once; the top ten hold around 4%. The CDR3 consists of 15 residues. The V end was cut by 7 bases, the J end by 0 bases, with 12 bases between. Looked up from germline, CDR1 is MNHNS and CDR2 is SASEGT. The diagnostic basis comprised clinical symptoms, serum thyroxine and TRAb, thyroid ultrasound and orbital computed tomography. This sample is drawn from a study of T cells in Graves' hyperthyroidism and ophthalmopathy. Study-level points and caveats: Ophthalmopathy and stable hyperthyroidism were separated by a 13 V-J model. Clonotypes that were expanded in thyroid above 0.001 mostly appeared in blood too.

The sample comprised blood. This rearrangement joins TRBV6-1 to TRBJ2-2; tentative D call: TRBD2 (6 bases). The sequence was obtained from a woman in her 30s with Graves' hyperthyroidism. The CDR3 nucleotides are TGTGCCAGCATTACCGGGACTTCGAACACCGGGGAGCTGTTTTTT. This sequence encodes CASITGTSNTGELFF.